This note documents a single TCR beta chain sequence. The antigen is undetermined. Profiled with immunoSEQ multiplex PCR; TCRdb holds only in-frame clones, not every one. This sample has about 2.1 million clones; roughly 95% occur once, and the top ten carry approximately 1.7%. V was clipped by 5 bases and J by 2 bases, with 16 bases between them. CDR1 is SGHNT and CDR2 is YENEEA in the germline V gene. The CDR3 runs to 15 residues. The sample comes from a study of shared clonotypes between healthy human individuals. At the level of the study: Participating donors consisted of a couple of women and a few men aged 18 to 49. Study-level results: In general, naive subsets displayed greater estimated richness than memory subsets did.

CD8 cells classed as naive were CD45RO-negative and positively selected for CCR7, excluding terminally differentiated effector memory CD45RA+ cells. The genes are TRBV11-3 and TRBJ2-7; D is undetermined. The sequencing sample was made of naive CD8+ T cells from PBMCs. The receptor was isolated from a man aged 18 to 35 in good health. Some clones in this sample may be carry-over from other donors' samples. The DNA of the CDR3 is TGTGCCAGCAGCAGAATTCACGCTCCCCCCTACGAGCAGTACTTC. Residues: CASSRIHAPPYEQYF.